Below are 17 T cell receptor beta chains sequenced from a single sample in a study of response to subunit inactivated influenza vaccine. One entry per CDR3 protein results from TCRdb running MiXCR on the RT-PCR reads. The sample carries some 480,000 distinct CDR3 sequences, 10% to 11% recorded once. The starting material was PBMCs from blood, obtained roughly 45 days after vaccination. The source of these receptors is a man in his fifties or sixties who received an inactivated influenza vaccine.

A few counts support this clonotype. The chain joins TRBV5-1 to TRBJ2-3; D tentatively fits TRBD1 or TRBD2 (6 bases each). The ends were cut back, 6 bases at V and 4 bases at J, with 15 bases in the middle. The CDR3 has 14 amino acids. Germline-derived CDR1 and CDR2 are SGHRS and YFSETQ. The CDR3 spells CASKVGGPPDTQYF. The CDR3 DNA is TGCGCCAGCAAAGTGGGGGGCCCCCCAGATACGCAGTATTTT.

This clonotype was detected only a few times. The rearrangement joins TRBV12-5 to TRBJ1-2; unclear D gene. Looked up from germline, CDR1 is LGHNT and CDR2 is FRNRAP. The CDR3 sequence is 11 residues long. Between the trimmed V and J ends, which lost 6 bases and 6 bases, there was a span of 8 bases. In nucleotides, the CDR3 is TGTGCTAGTGGGCTCGGCGATGGCTACACCTTC. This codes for CASGLGDGYTF.

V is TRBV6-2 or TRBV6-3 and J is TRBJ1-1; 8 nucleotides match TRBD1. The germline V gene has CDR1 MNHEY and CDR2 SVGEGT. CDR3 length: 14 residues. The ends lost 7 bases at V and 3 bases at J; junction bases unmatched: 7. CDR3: CASIRTGRDTEAFF. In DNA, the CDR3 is TGTGCCAGCATTCGGACAGGGAGGGACACTGAAGCTTTCTTT.

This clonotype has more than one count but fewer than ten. This CDR3 is CAISDDREGKEQFF. DNA of the CDR3: TGTGCCATCAGTGACGACAGGGAGGGGAAGGAGCAGTTCTTC. The J gene is TRBJ2-1, the V gene TRBV10-3, with D perhaps matching TRBD1 or TRBD2 (7 bases each). V shed 3 bases and J shed 10 bases, with 16 bases lying between them. This CDR3 is built from 14 residues. Germline V gene data show CDR1 as ENHRY and CDR2 as SYGVKD.

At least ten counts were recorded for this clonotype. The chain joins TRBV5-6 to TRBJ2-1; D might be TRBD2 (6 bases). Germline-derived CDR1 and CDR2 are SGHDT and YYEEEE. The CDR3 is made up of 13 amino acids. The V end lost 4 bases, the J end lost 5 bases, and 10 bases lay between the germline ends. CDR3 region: CASSLWGDNEQFF. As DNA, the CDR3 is TGTGCCAGCAGCCTCTGGGGGGACAATGAGCAGTTCTTC.

This CDR3 reads CASSIGTGGKGTDTQYF. Here the CDR3 DNA reads TGTGCCAGCAGCATCGGGACAGGGGGCAAGGGCACAGATACGCAGTATTTT. V and J are TRBV7-2 and TRBJ2-3; 12 bases agree with TRBD1. J lost 1 base, V lost 5 bases, and 7 bases had no gene match. This CDR3 contains 17 residues. Germline V gene lookup returns CDR1 SGHTA and CDR2 FQGNSA.

The CDR3 DNA is TGTGCCAGCAGTTACCGACGGGGGCTGTTTTTT. This gives the protein CASSYRRGLFF. The rearrangement uses TRBV6-2 or TRBV6-3 and TRBJ2-2, with D possibly being TRBD2 (5 bases). V was trimmed by 2 bases and J by 13 bases, leaving 8 bases between them. This CDR3 is 11 amino acids long. Looked up from germline, CDR1 is MNHEY and CDR2 is SVGEGT.

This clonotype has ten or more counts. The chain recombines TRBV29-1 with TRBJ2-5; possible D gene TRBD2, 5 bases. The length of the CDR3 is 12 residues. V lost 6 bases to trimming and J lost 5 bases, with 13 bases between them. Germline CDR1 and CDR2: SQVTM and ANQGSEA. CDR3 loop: CSVDYPGETQYF. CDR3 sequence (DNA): TGCAGCGTAGATTACCCGGGGGAGACCCAGTACTTC.

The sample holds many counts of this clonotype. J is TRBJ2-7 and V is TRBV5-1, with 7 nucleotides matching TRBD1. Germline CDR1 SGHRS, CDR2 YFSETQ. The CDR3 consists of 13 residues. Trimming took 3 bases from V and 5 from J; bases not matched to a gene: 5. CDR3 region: CASSYDRADEQYF. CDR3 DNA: TGCGCCAGCAGCTACGACAGGGCGGACGAGCAGTACTTC.

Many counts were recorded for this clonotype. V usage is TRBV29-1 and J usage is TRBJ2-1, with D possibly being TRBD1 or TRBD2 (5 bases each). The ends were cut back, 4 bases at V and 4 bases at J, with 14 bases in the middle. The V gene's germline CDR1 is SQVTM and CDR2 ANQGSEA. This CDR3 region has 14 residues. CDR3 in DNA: TGCAGCGTTGTGCGTGACAGAGGGTACAATGAGCAGTTCTTC. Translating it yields CSVVRDRGYNEQFF.

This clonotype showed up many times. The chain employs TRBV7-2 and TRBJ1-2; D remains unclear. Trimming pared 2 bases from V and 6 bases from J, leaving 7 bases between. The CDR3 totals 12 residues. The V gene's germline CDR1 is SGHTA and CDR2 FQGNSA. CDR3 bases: TGTGCCAGCAGCTTATTTACGGATGGCTACACCTTC. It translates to CASSLFTDGYTF.

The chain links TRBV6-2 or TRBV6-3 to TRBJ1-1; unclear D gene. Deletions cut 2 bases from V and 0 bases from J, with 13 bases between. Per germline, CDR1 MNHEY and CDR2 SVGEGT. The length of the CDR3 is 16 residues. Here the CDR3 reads CASSYEPGDMNTEAFF. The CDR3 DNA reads TGTGCCAGCAGTTACGAACCAGGAGACATGAACACTGAAGCTTTCTTT.

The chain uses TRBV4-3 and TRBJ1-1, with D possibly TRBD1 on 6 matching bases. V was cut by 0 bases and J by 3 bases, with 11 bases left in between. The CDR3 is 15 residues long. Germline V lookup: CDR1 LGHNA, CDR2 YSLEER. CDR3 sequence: CASSQDAGGDTEAFF. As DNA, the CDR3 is TGCGCCAGCAGCCAAGACGCCGGGGGCGACACTGAAGCTTTCTTT.

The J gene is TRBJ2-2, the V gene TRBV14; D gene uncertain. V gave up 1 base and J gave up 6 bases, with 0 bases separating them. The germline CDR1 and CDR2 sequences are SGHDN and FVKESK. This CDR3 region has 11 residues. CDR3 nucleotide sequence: TGTGCCAGCAGCCAAGCCGGGGAGCTGTTTTTT. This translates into CASSQAGELFF.

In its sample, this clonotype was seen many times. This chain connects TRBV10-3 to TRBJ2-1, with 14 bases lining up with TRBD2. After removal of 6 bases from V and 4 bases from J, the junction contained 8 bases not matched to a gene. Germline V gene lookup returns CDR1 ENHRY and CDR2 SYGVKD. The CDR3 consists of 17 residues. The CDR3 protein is CAIRPGLAGGSYNEQFF. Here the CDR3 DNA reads TGTGCCATCAGACCCGGACTAGCGGGGGGCTCTTACAATGAGCAGTTCTTC.

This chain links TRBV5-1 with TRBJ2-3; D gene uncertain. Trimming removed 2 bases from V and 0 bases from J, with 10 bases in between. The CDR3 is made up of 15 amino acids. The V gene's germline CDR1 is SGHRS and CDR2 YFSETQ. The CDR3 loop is CASSLQPTSTDTQYF. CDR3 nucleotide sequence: TGCGCCAGCAGCTTACAACCTACTAGCACAGATACGCAGTATTTT.

The CDR3 DNA reads as TGCGCCAGCAGCTTGGATGGTCAGAGTAGAGAGACCCAGTACTTC. Translation gives CASSLDGQSRETQYF. This sequence joins TRBV5-1 and TRBJ2-5; no definite D call. Germline loops: CDR1 SGHRS, CDR2 YFSETQ. V was cut by 0 bases and J by 4 bases, with 13 bases left in between. CDR3 length: 15 residues.